This T cell receptor beta chain derives from a study of radiation and T cells in renal cell carcinoma (dated by TCRdb to about 2020). Study-level background: The samples were obtained from a clinical trial, where primary renal cell carcinomas were treated with 15 Gy stereotactic body radiation therapy and then removed by nephrectomy 4 weeks afterward. In total, 50 to 60 samples, comprising 26 tumors and some 27 peripheral blood samples, were subjected to TCR beta sequencing. Across all 50 or so samples, 3,800,000 or so unique CDR3 nucleotide sequences encoding around 2.8 million unique CDR3 amino acid sequences were identified.

TCR beta libraries were generated from genomic DNA with the immunoSEQ kit, following the manufacturer's recommendations. To prepare the libraries, a first multiplex PCR with proprietary primers was run, followed by a second PCR that added unique barcodes, and a bead cleanup was done after each round. Each sample batch included a kit-provided positive control reaction and a negative control reaction. The final libraries were assessed on an Agilent 4200 TapeStation D1000 ScreenTape, pooled by volume, and quantified by qPCR. Sequencing was performed on an Illumina NextSeq500 with a MidOutput 150-cycle cartridge, and 156 Read1 and 15 Index1 cycles were run with kit custom primers. The pooled library was loaded at roughly 0.92 pM with a roughly 20% PhiX control spike-in. In the paper's pipeline: Vendor-processed data were analyzed in R, and a clonotype was defined as all T cells sharing the same CDR3 nucleotide sequence. For clone abundance analyses, frequencies were normalized to the 10,000 most abundant clones per sample. Public T cell clones, averaging fewer than five per sample, were removed before analysis. Tumor-enriched and baseline blood-enriched clonotypes were defined by at least a 32-fold difference in abundance between compartments. A beta-binomial differential abundance model was applied to find clonotypes that expanded or contracted between blood time points. Tumor-blood repertoire similarity was measured with the Baroni-Urbani and Buser coefficient, and groups were compared using two-tailed Wilcoxon tests in R. This immuneACCESS table, as held by TCRdb, lists in-frame sequences with V and J called but not all clones. Of the missing ones, under half trace to an unresolved V gene in checked studies; the others have no known cause. The V and J calls and clone size come from that table; D and trimming were worked out from the DNA. In this sample the table shows about 140,000 clones, around 78% of which occur a single time. The leading ten clones occupy roughly 23% of the sample.

On the study overall, not on this receptor specifically: Because no pretreatment tumor biopsies were available, whether clonotypes were present in the tumor at baseline could not be determined. Blood repertoire dynamics were not followed beyond 4 weeks after treatment. Because the trial had a single-armed design, the trial could not examine how radiation dose or scheduling affected the TCR repertoire. In blood, the top tumor clonotypes increased between baseline and 2 weeks post-radiation and then shrank by 4 weeks, which suggests that tumor-resident clones expanded only transiently.

A remark on this clone: Its antigen is unknown. No per-base quality is available; no much larger clone lies one base away.

In the paper's terms, the time point label means: baseline pretreatment blood. What the treatment or condition label conveys for this sample: 15 Gy SBRT to primary tumor, nephrectomy 4 weeks later. Serial peripheral blood from radiation-treated patients was sampled at baseline, 2 weeks and 4 weeks after SBRT to track tumor-enriched clonotypes. All patients had renal cell carcinoma with clear cell pathology. The QIAamp DNA Blood Mini Kit (Qiagen) was used to prepare genomic DNA for TCR sequencing. The analyses included just those samples that passed every quality control check. The source material was blood, sampled from a patient whose treatment included radiotherapy and nephrectomy. The sequence derives from a woman in her forties or fifties with renal cell carcinoma.

The CDR3 has the sequence CASKEQVADTQYF. The nucleotide sequence reads as follows: TGTGCCAGCAAAGAACAGGTGGCAGATACGCAGTATTTT. The V gene is TRBV6-1 and the J gene is TRBJ2-3; a tentative D call is TRBD1 (5 bases match). Based on the germline V gene, the CDR1 and CDR2 sequences are MNHNS and SASEGT. Measured from the cysteine to the phenylalanine, the CDR3 is 13 residues long. The entry retains the CDR3 DNA only, 39 bases that are in frame from base 1. V is shortened by 7 bases, J by 4 bases, and the region joining them spans 12 bases.